This record concerns one T cell receptor (beta chain) sequence. Antigen specificity is unknown. This sample stems from a study of CD8+ T cells in alopecia areata. Study-wide findings and caveats: Mouse data revealed clearer TCR sharing than patient data did, a gap possibly tied to HLA. On tofacitinib, scalp and blood still held many of the expanded lesional clones.

The CDR3 runs 13 residues. CDR1 is LGHNA, CDR2 YSLEER, per germline. The V gene lost 1 base and the J gene lost 9 bases, with 10 bases spanning the gap. The treatment: oral pan-JAK inhibitor, 5-10 mg twice daily. cDNA serving as the sequencing template came from extracted, reverse transcribed RNA. Assay: immunoSEQ multiplex PCR; the TCRdb copy retains only in-frame clones and omits some. The sample yields over 250,000 clones, 60% seen once. This chain joins TRBV4-3 and TRBJ1-5, with D unclear. The source was CD4+ T cells sorted from blood, collected at week 52, from a patient treated with tofacitinib. The clonotype originates from a human donor with alopecia areata. Written as DNA, the CDR3 is TGCGCCAGCAGCCAAGGCTTAAACGGGCCCCAGCATTTT. It translates to CASSQGLNGPQHF.